This record looks at one T cell receptor beta chain sequence and its context. The clone's antigen remains unknown. No base-level quality is on record; no much larger clone is a single base apart. This record comes from a study of T cells after yellow fever vaccination (dated by TCRdb to 2018 to 2020). The study in broad terms: The SMART-Seq v4 Ultra Low Input RNA kit was used to prepare libraries from fractions with low cell numbers. To follow T-cell clones before and after both primary and booster YFV17D yellow fever vaccination, bulk TCR alpha and beta repertoires underwent longitudinal sequencing. Two healthy male donors, one aged 18 to 29 and one aged 30 to 40 years, made up the cohort. Bulk PBMC replicates and cell subsets were isolated from blood drawn at multiple timepoints before and after both primary and secondary immunization. What the study reported, not specific to this receptor: Most clones expanded after primary vaccination were re-detected after the booster (about 95% of CD4 and 80% to 90% of CD8), suggesting broad memory maintenance. Compared with the primary T-cell response, the secondary T-cell response was faster but weaker, reaching its peak on day 5 rather than on day 15. Because only two donors were included in the study, the extent to which the findings can be generalized is limited. Because abundant contaminating clonotypes from the bulk population could be contained in FACS-sorted repertoires, computational filtering was required. A small share of clonotypes was detected in both CD4 and CD8 compartments, with the overlap likely arising from convergent recombination.

The treatment or condition label, as the study defines it: live attenuated yellow fever vaccine strain. Two biological replicates of bulk PBMCs were collected at each blood-draw timepoint. A standard Ficoll-Paque protocol was used to isolate PBMCs from peripheral blood. TriZol was used to extract RNA from bulk PBMCs, from CD4 and CD8 fractions, and from dextramer-positive and dextramer-negative fractions. Synthesis of TCR cDNA relied on 5'RACE template switching, a step that introduced a universal primer site along with unique molecular identifiers. Priming of cDNA synthesis was performed from both the TCR alpha and TCR beta constant segments. Library amplification involved two PCR steps, and the second step added sample barcodes and sequencing adapters. Libraries were sequenced on Illumina HiSeq 2500 (2x100 bp) or NovaSeq (2x150 bp). Per the authors' processing: MIGEC was used to demultiplex reads and collapse the reads into UMI consensus sequences, and MiXCR was used for V(D)J alignment. Vaccine-responding clonotypes were identified with edgeR using replicate PBMC samples, with FDR below 0.01 and a log2 fold change above 5 up to day 15 being required. Each bulk clonotype was labeled CD4 or CD8 based on which sequenced repertoire, CD4 or CD8, contained the clonotype at higher abundance. The public reads were reanalyzed by TCRdb: fastp trimming at Q25, MiXCR alignment, in-frame beta chains only. CDR3 protein sequences are deduplicated, and each keeps its most common genes and DNA. TCRdb's processing, not the authors' own work, is the source of the V and J calls. For this sample the table gives 500,000 to 700,000 distinct CDR3 sequences, of which about a fifth were detected only once. The top ten hold 14% of the sample.

CDR1 and CDR2 (GTSNPN, SVGIG) derive from the germline V gene (reference sequence). CDR3 length: 12 amino acids, cysteine to phenylalanine. Only CDR3 DNA remains: 36 bases, in frame from the first base. V lost 4 bases and J lost 12 bases; the stretch between them is 16 bases long. The TCR sequence derives from a young man who received the YFV17D yellow fever vaccine. The material sequenced was PBMCs, taken 15 days after the yellow fever booster vaccination. Rearrangement joined TRBV30 to TRBJ2-1; D gene: possibly TRBD2, on 5 matching bases. In nucleotides, the sequence is TGTGCCTGGACTCTCATGGAACGGGGGCAGTTCTTC. This gives the protein CAWTLMERGQFF.